Following are 22 T cell receptor beta chains from one sample sequenced in a study of blood T cells in healthy people across ages. The second PCR ran about 6 to 12 cycles with a sample-barcoded 5' primer and J-beta primers. TCRdb ran MiXCR on the 5' RACE reads and lists one entry per CDR3 protein. There are some 1.8 million distinct CDR3 sequences in the sample; around 40% occur only once, and 20% to 25% lies in the top ten. The sample consisted of blood. The source of these receptors is a human donor in good health.

The gene calls are TRBV5-1 and TRBJ1-1; 7 bases line up with TRBD1. The CDR3 consists of 14 residues. After removal of 0 bases from V and 5 bases from J, the junction contained 4 bases not matched to a gene. Germline lookup yields CDR1 SGHRS and CDR2 YFSETQ. CDR3 coding DNA: TGCGCCAGCAGCTTGGTCGAGGGGGCTACTGAAGCTTTCTTT. It codes for CASSLVEGATEAFF.

This clonotype was seen a handful of times. This chain connects TRBV13 to TRBJ1-1; TRBD1 might be the D (6 bases). The germline V gene has CDR1 PRHDT and CDR2 FYEKMQ (reference sequence). The CDR3 has 13 residues. V lost 3 bases to trimming and J lost 5 bases, with 10 bases between them. CDR3 sequence: CASSFQGPTEAFF. For the CDR3, the DNA is TGTGCCAGCAGCTTTCAGGGGCCGACTGAAGCTTTCTTT.

V gene TRBV20-1 combines with J gene TRBJ1-4, with D maybe TRBD1 (5 bases). Germline lookup yields CDR1 DFQATT and CDR2 SNEGSKA (reference sequence). The CDR3 is made up of 14 amino acids. V shed 6 bases and J shed 0 bases, with 11 bases lying between them. CDR3 DNA: TGCAGTGCCGGGGGGGGTGCAACTAATGAAAAACTGTTTTTT. It yields the protein CSAGGGATNEKLFF.

The chain has TRBV12-5 and TRBJ2-2, with 12 bases lining up with TRBD2. V trimming: 0 bases; J trimming: 5 bases; junction bases outside the gene matches: 10. From germline, CDR1 is LGHNT and CDR2 FRNRAP. This CDR3 contains 19 residues. The CDR3 loop reads CASGLVRLAGGLWTGELFF. The CDR3 DNA sequence: TGTGCTAGTGGTTTGGTACGGCTAGCGGGGGGGTTATGGACCGGGGAGCTGTTTTTT.

The J gene is TRBJ1-2, the V gene TRBV18, with D perhaps matching TRBD1 (5 bases). The CDR3 sequence is 13 residues long. Germline V gene lookup returns CDR1 KGHSH and CDR2 LQKENI. V lost 3 bases and J lost 6, with 11 bases in between. This CDR3 is CASSPRENDGYTF. The DNA for the CDR3 is TGTGCCAGCTCACCCAGGGAAAACGATGGCTACACCTTC.

This clonotype was seen only a few times. The chain has TRBV15 and TRBJ2-7; no clear D gene. This CDR3 spans 17 amino acids. Germline V gene lookup returns CDR1 LNHNV and CDR2 YYDKDF (reference sequence). V lost 0 bases to trimming and J lost 3 bases, with 18 bases between them. The CDR3 loop is CATSRDRFSSILYEQYF. The CDR3 DNA follows: TGTGCCACCAGCAGAGATCGTTTTAGCTCGATCCTCTACGAGCAGTACTTC.

The J gene is TRBJ2-7, the V gene TRBV7-2, with a tentative D call TRBD1 (6 bases). V lost 7 bases, J lost 10 bases, and 23 bases lay in between. CDR1 and CDR2 (germline): SGHTA, FQGNSA. The CDR3 covers 14 residues. The CDR3 protein is CASNLSQGMDTQYF. The CDR3 DNA reads TGTGCCAGCAACCTCTCACAGGGAATGGACACCCAGTACTTC.

This clonotype appeared a single time. The chain employs TRBV10-3 and TRBJ1-2; D is unresolved. CDR1 is ENHRY, CDR2 SYGVKD, per germline. The CDR3 loop spans 14 amino acids. V was trimmed by 3 bases and J by 4 bases, leaving 12 bases between them. CDR3 in amino acids: CAISEQKGPYGYTF. The CDR3 DNA reads TGTGCCATCAGTGAACAAAAAGGACCCTATGGCTACACCTTC.

This clonotype came up a few times. The V and J genes are TRBV29-1 and TRBJ2-1, with D perhaps being TRBD1 or TRBD2 (5 bases each). Germline V gene data show CDR1 as SQVTM and CDR2 as ANQGSEA. Trimming left V 7 bases short and J 11 bases short, with 12 bases between. The CDR3 sequence is 10 residues long. The CDR3 bases are TGCAGCGCGGGACGGCAACAGCAGTTCTTC. This gives the protein CSAGRQQQFF.

The sample holds a few counts of this clonotype. The chain joins TRBV29-1 to TRBJ2-4; 9 bases line up with TRBD2. The DNA end lines up better with TRBJ2-7; the J call may be wrong. This CDR3 is built from 11 residues. CDR1 and CDR2 from the germline V gene are SQVTM and ANQGSEA. The CDR3 region is CSVAGGFEQYF. The CDR3 nucleotides are TGCAGCGTGGCGGGGGGGTTCGAGCAGTACTTC.

This clonotype was seen ten or more times. V is TRBV27 and J is TRBJ2-6; the D is unclear. Germline V gene sequence: CDR1 MNHEY, CDR2 SMNVEV (reference sequence). The CDR3 totals 15 residues. V lost 5 bases, J lost 0 bases, and 8 bases lay in between. Here the CDR3 DNA reads TGTGCCAGCAGTCCTCTAGGCTCTGGGGCCAACGTCCTGACTTTC. Protein: CASSPLGSGANVLTF.

The gene calls are TRBV10-3 and TRBJ1-4; possible D gene TRBD1, 5 bases. V lost 4 bases and J lost 7, with 16 bases in between. The CDR3 spans 15 residues. Germline V lookup: CDR1 ENHRY, CDR2 SYGVKD. The CDR3 sequence: CAISASQGVGEKLFF. CDR3 nucleotides: TGTGCCATCAGTGCCTCGCAGGGAGTAGGTGAAAAACTGTTTTTT.

This rearrangement joins TRBV18 to TRBJ2-4; possible D gene TRBD1, 5 bases. The J call is uncertain, as TRBJ2-7 better fits the DNA end. The CDR3 spans 14 residues. Germline-derived CDR1 and CDR2 are KGHSH and LQKENI. This chain's CDR3 is CASSPTVRPYEQYF. The CDR3 region has the DNA TGTGCCAGCTCGCCGACAGTTCGCCCCTACGAGCAGTACTTC.

The chain employs TRBV28 and TRBJ2-4; D is perhaps TRBD2 (6 bases). The end of the DNA is better explained by TRBJ2-5, so the J call may be wrong. The CDR3 is 14 residues long. Germline loops: CDR1 MDHEN, CDR2 SYDVKM. DNA for the CDR3: TGTGCCAGCAGTTTCGCGCGGGGAAAAGAGACCCAGTACTTC. Protein sequence: CASSFARGKETQYF.

This clonotype was recorded a few times. The chain links TRBV4-1 to TRBJ2-1; D ambiguous. Germline V gene data show CDR1 as MGHRA and CDR2 as YSYEKL. Trimming removed 2 bases at V and 3 bases at J, with 5 bases between. The CDR3 is 13 residues long. DNA of the CDR3: TGCGCCAGCAGCCAACGCATCTACAATGAGCAGTTCTTC. Protein product: CASSQRIYNEQFF.

This clonotype occurred a few times. The J gene is TRBJ1-5, the V gene TRBV6-2 or TRBV6-3; 7 bases line up with TRBD1. Trimming cost V 6 bases and J 3 bases; bases outside gene matches: 2. The CDR3 length is 13 residues. CDR1 and CDR2 from the germline V gene are MNHEY and SVGEGT. For the CDR3, the DNA is TGTGCCAGCAGGGACAGGACCAATCAGCCCCAGCATTTT. It yields the protein CASRDRTNQPQHF.

There are a few counts of this clonotype. V is TRBV6-2 or TRBV6-3 and J is TRBJ1-2, with unresolved D. The CDR3 consists of 14 residues. Germline CDR1 is MNHEY and CDR2 is SVGEGT. Trimming took 2 bases from V and 4 from J, leaving 11 bases between them. The CDR3: CASSYSMTTYGYTF. CDR3 DNA: TGTGCCAGCAGTTACAGTATGACGACCTATGGCTACACCTTC.

The sample holds a few counts of this clonotype. Its ends do not fully match the called genes, so a read error is possible. The CDR3 loop reads CANSLGTVHYEQYF. CDR3 DNA sequence: TGTGCCAACAGTTTGGGGACAGTTCACTACGAGCAGTACTTC. The chain uses TRBV28 and TRBJ2-7; TRBD1 agrees at 7 bases. Germline V gene lookup returns CDR1 MDHEN and CDR2 SYDVKM. The CDR3 is 14 residues long.

The chain is built from TRBV6-5 and TRBJ2-3; tentatively, D is TRBD1 (6 bases). Between the trimmed V and J ends, which lost 2 bases and 7 bases, there was a span of 10 bases. CDR3 length equals 13 residues. CDR1 and CDR2 (germline): MNHEY, SVGAGI. The CDR3 coding sequence is TGTGCCAGCAGTTACGGTCAGGGGAATACGCAGTATTTT. Translation: CASSYGQGNTQYF.

This clonotype has just a few counts. The chain carries TRBV7-2 and TRBJ1-2; the D is unclear. Between the trimmed V and J ends, which lost 1 base and 4 bases, there was a span of 10 bases. The CDR3 consists of 14 residues. Germline V gives CDR1 SGHTA, CDR2 FQGNSA. The CDR3 loop is CASSLVARSYGYTF. CDR3 coding DNA: TGTGCCAGCAGCTTAGTCGCCAGGAGCTATGGCTACACCTTC. Combining the CDR3 with reference TRBV7-2 and TRBJ1-2 gives the whole variable domain GAGVSQSPSNKVTEKGKDVELRCDPISGHTALYWYRQSLGQGLEFLIYFQGNSAPDKSGLPSDRFSAERTGGSVSTLTIQRTQQEDSAVYLCASSLVARSYGYTFGSGTRLTVV.

This chain links TRBV9 with TRBJ2-1; D not resolved. This CDR3 spans 14 amino acids. Germline assignment: CDR1 SGDLS and CDR2 YYNGEE. Trimming took off 4 bases at V and 8 bases at J, with 16 bases between the two ends. The DNA of the CDR3 is TGTGCCAGCAGCCCCCTGTTGGGGATGTATGAGCAGTTCTTC. Protein product: CASSPLLGMYEQFF.

V is TRBV9 and J is TRBJ1-2, with D perhaps TRBD1 (5 bases). The CDR3 runs 14 residues. V was trimmed by 3 bases and J by 6 bases, leaving 15 bases between them. Germline loops: CDR1 SGDLS, CDR2 YYNGEE. The CDR3 loop is CASSATGGWNGYTF. For the CDR3, the DNA is TGTGCCAGCAGCGCGACGGGGGGGTGGAATGGCTACACCTTC.